This T cell receptor beta chain was identified in a study of early T cells in non-severe SARS-CoV-2 infection. TCRdb fed the 5' RACE reads into MiXCR, producing one record per CDR3 protein. The sample has about 67,000 distinct CDR3 sequences, less than 12% seen once. Notes on the study in general: There was a bias toward anti-spike CD8 responses in VDJdb matching, which missed private and CD4 specificities.

Only a few counts were recorded for this clonotype. Its target is not known. Trimming shortened V by 1 base and J by 1 base, and 8 bases separated the two germline ends. CDR1 and CDR2 from the germline V gene are SGHTA and FQGNSA. The length of the CDR3 is 15 residues. The source of this sequence is an adult who was a healthcare worker with PCR-confirmed SARS-CoV-2 infection or an uninfected control (not recorded which). This chain connects TRBV7-2 to TRBJ2-1, with D uncertain. The specimen was whole blood, collected at baseline. As DNA, the CDR3 is TGTGCCAGCAGCTTAGGGTCAGCGTCCTACAATGAGCAGTTCTTC. Its translation is CASSLGSASYNEQFF.